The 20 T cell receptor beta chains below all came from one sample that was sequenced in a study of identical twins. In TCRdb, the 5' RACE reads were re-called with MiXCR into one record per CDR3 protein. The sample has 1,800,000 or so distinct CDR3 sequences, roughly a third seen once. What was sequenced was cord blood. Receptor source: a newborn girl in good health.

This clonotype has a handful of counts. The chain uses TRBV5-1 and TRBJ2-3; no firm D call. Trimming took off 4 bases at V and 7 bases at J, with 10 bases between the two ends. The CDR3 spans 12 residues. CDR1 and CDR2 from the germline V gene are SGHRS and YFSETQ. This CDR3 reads CASSPESNTQYF. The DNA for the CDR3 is TGCGCCAGCAGCCCCGAGTCGAATACGCAGTATTTT.

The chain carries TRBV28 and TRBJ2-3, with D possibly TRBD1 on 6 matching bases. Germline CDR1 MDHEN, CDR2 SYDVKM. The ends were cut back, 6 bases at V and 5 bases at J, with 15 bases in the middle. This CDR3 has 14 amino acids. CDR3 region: CASSPYRALDTQYF. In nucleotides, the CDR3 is TGTGCCAGCAGCCCTTACAGGGCCCTAGATACGCAGTATTTT.

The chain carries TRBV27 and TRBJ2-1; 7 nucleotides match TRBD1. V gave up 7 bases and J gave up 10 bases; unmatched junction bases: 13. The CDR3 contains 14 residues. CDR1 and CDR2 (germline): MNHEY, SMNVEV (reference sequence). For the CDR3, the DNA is TGTGCCAGCACCTGGACAGGAGGTCACTACGAGCAGTTCTTC. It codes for CASTWTGGHYEQFF.

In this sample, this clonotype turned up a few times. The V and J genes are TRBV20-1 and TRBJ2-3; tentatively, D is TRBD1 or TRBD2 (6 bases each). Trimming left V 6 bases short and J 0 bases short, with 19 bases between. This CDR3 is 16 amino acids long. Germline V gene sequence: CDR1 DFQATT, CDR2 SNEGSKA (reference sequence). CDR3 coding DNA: TGCAGTGCCAGCCGGGGGCCCCCCACTAGCACAGATACGCAGTATTTT. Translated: CSASRGPPTSTDTQYF.

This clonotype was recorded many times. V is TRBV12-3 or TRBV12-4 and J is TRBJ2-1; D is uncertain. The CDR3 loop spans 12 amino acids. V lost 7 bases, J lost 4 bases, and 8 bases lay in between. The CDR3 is CASKSYYNEQFF. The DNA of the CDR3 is TGTGCCAGCAAGTCTTATTACAATGAGCAGTTCTTC.

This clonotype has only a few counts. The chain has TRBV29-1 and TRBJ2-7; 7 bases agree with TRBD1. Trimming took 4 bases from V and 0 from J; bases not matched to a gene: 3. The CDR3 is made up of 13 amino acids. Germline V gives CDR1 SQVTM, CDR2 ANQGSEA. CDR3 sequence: CSVAGTASYEQYF. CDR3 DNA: TGCAGCGTTGCCGGGACAGCCTCCTACGAGCAGTACTTC.

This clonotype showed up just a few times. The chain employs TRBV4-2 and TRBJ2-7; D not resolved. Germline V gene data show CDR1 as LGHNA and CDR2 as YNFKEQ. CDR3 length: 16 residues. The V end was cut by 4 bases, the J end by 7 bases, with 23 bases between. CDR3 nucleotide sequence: TGTGCCAGCAGCCTCGACGTAACAAGGATTAACAATGAGCAGTACTTC. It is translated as CASSLDVTRINNEQYF.

The CDR3 bases are TGTGCCAGCAGCCCTCGGGAGAACGGTGAAGCTTTCTTT. The encoded protein is CASSPRENGEAFF. This chain links TRBV6-1 with TRBJ1-1; D is uncertain. CDR1 and CDR2 (germline): MNHNS, SASEGT. V was clipped by 6 bases and J by 7 bases, with 15 bases between them. The CDR3 runs 13 residues.

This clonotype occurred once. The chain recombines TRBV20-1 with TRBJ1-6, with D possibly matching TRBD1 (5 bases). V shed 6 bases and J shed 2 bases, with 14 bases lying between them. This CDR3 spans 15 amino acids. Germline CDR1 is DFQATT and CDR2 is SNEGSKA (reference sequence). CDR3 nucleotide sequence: TGCAGTGCCACCCCGGGGGGGGCCTATAATTCACCCCTCCACTTT. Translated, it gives CSATPGGAYNSPLHF.

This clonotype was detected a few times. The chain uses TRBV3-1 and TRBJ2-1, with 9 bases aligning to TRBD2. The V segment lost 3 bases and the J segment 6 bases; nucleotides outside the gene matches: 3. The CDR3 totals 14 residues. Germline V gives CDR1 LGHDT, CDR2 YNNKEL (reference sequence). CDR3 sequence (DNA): TGTGCCAGCAGCCATACACTAGCGGGCAATGAGCAGTTCTTC. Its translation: CASSHTLAGNEQFF.

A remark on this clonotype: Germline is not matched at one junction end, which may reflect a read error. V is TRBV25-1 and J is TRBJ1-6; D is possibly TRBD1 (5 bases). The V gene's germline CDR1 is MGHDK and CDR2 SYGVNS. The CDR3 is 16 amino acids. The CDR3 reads CASSEWRGVYNSPLRF. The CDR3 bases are TGTGCCAGCAGTGAATGGCGAGGGGTCTATAATTCACCCCTCCGCTTT.

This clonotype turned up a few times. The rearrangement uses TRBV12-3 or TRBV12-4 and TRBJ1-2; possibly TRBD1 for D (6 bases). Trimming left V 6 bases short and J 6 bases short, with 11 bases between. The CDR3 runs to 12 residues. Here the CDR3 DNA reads TGTGCCAGCAGCCGACAGGAGGATGGCTACACCTTC. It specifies CASSRQEDGYTF.

DNA of the CDR3: TGCAGTGCTAGACTAGCGGGGGGATTCGGGGAGCTGTTTTTT. It is translated as CSARLAGGFGELFF. The chain is built from TRBV20-1 and TRBJ2-2; 11 nucleotides align to TRBD2. The CDR3 has 14 residues. The V gene end was trimmed by 2 bases and the J gene end by 7 bases; junction bases not matched to a gene: 3. In germline, CDR1 is DFQATT, CDR2 SNEGSKA (reference sequence).

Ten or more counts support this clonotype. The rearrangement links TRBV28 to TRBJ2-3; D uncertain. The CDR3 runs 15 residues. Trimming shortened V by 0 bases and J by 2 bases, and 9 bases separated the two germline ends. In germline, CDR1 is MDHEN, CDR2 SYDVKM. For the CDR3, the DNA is TGTGCCAGCAGTTTATGGGGTATATCCACAGATACGCAGTATTTT. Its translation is CASSLWGISTDTQYF. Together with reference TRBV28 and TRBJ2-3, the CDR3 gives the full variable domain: DVKVTQSSRYLVKRTGEKVFLECVQDMDHENMFWYRQDPGLGLRLIYFSYDVKMKEKGDIPEGYSVSREKKERFSLILESASTNQTSMYLCASSLWGISTDTQYFGPGTRLTVL.

CDR3 DNA: TGCGCCAGCAGCCAAATTCGGGTCTCAGCCTACACAGATACGCAGTATTTT. As protein: CASSQIRVSAYTDTQYF. The rearrangement uses TRBV4-1 and TRBJ2-3; D remains unclear. This CDR3 has 17 residues. Per germline, CDR1 MGHRA and CDR2 YSYEKL. The V end lost 2 bases, the J end lost 2 bases, and 17 bases lay between the germline ends.

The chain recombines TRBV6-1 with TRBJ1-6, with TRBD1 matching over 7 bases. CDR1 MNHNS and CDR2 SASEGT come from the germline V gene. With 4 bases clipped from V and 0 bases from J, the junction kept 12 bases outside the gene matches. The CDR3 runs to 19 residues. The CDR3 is CASSGRQGVTLSYNSPLHF. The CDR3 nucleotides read TGTGCCAGCAGTGGGAGACAGGGAGTTACACTCTCCTATAATTCACCCCTCCACTTT.

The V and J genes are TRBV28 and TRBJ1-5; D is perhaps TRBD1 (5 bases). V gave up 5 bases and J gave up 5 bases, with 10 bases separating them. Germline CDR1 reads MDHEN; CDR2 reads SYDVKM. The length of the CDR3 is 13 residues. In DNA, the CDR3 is TGTGCCAGCAGTCCCCCGACAGATCAGCCCCAGCATTTT. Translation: CASSPPTDQPQHF.

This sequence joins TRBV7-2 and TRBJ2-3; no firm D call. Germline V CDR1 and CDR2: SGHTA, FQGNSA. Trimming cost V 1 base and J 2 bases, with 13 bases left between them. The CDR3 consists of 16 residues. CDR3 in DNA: TGTGCCAGCAGCTTAGGACGGTTCCCGAACACAGATACGCAGTATTTT. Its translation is CASSLGRFPNTDTQYF.

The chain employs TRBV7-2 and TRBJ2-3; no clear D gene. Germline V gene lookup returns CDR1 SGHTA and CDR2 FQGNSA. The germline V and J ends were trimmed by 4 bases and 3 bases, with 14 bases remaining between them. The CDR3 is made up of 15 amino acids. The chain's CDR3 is CASSSIVSVTDTQYF. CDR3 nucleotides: TGTGCCAGCAGCTCAATAGTTTCCGTTACAGATACGCAGTATTTT.

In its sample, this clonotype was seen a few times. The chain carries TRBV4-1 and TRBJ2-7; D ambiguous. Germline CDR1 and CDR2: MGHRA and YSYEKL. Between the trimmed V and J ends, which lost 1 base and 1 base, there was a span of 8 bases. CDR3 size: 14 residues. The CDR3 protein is CASSQVLSSYEQYF. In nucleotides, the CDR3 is TGCGCCAGCAGCCAAGTACTAAGTTCCTACGAGCAGTACTTC.